The 5 T cell receptor beta chains reported below all come from one sample, sequenced in a study of identical twins. TCRdb processed the 5' RACE reads anew with MiXCR; each CDR3 protein has one entry. Of around 650,000 distinct CDR3 sequences in the sample, 7% to 7.5% were seen once. The same specimen was also included in a second study, on yellow fever vaccine responses in identical twins.

Sequenced sample: PBMCs. The receptors here all came from a woman under 30 in good health.

This clonotype has a handful of counts. The gene calls are TRBV28 and TRBJ2-1; possible D gene TRBD2, 6 bases. V was pared by 4 bases and J by 0 bases, with 19 bases between. The CDR3 length is 18 residues. CDR1 MDHEN and CDR2 SYDVKM come from the germline V gene. CDR3 nucleotide sequence: TGTGCCAGCAGTTCCCTCGCCCCTAGCGCAAGCTCCTACAATGAGCAGTTCTTC. Translated, it gives CASSSLAPSASSYNEQFF.

The gene calls are TRBV7-7 and TRBJ2-1, with 10 bases aligning to TRBD1. CDR1 and CDR2 from the germline V gene are SSHAT and FNYEAQ (reference sequence). J lost 10 bases, V lost 5 bases, and 5 bases had no gene match. There are 13 residues in the CDR3. The CDR3 reads CASSAGTGAEQFF. As DNA, the CDR3 is TGTGCCAGCAGCGCCGGGACAGGGGCCGAGCAGTTCTTC.

In this sample, this clonotype turned up many times. CDR3 in amino acids: CSVVEIGRDRGRNEQFF. CDR3 bases: TGCAGCGTTGTTGAAATAGGTCGGGACAGGGGTAGGAATGAGCAGTTCTTC. The chain combines TRBV29-1 with TRBJ2-1; TRBD1 matches at 10 bases. Germline V gene data show CDR1 as SQVTM and CDR2 as ANQGSEA. This CDR3 contains 17 residues. With V trimmed by 4 bases and J by 7 bases, 16 bases remained unmatched.

The rearrangement joins TRBV7-9 to TRBJ2-5; 11 nucleotides agree with TRBD2. Losses at the gene ends were 7 bases for V and 4 bases for J; bases not matched to a gene: 8. This CDR3 is 15 amino acids long. CDR1 and CDR2 from the germline V gene are SEHNR and FQNEAQ (reference sequence). Here the CDR3 DNA reads TGTGCCAGCATCCTCACCGGGACTAGCGGAGAGACCCAGTACTTC. It specifies CASILTGTSGETQYF.

This clonotype was detected many times. The gene calls are TRBV12-3 or TRBV12-4 and TRBJ2-7; D uncertain. V shed 3 bases and J shed 3 bases, with 6 bases lying between them. This CDR3 is 12 amino acids long. The CDR3: CASSFLGYEQYF. CDR3 bases: TGTGCCAGCAGTTTTCTCGGCTACGAGCAGTACTTC.